This T cell receptor (beta chain) was obtained from a study of blood T cell repertoires in COVID-19. Profiling relied on immunoSEQ multiplex PCR, and the TCRdb table lists in-frame clones only, not all of them. The table includes about 110,000 clones, roughly 80% detected once. This TCR was recovered from an older woman with acute or convalescent COVID-19. Input material: peripheral blood.

CDR3 in DNA: TGTGCCTGGACACTCTCTGGAAACACCATATATTTT. This sequence encodes CAWTLSGNTIYF. The chain joins TRBV30 to TRBJ1-3; D gene unclear. The CDR3 length is 12 residues. Trimming left V 4 bases short and J 0 bases short, with 4 bases between. Germline lookup yields CDR1 GTSNPN and CDR2 SVGIG (reference sequence).